The 19 T cell receptor beta chains listed next were all sequenced from one sample in a study of cytomegalovirus exposure and HLA in healthy donors listed by TCRdb under 2017. Library method: the immunoSEQ multiplex PCR assay. The multiplex PCR relied on a mix of 60 forward primers for TCR Vbeta segments and 13 reverse primers for TCR Jbeta segments. Entries here come from immuneACCESS through TCRdb and include only in-frame sequences with V and J called. Some clones fail to appear in such tables; in the studies checked, an unresolved V gene covers under half of the shortfall, and the cause of the remainder is unknown. This sample is represented by about 98,000 clones; about two thirds of them were singletons. The ten top clones hold around 2.3% of the sample. The sequencing sample was made of PBMCs. The receptors shown here come from a man aged 50 or older in good health and CMV-seronegative.

DNA for the CDR3: TGCGCCAGCAGCTTGGCCGGGGGGGGAAACACTGAAGCTTTCTTT. Amino acids: CASSLAGGGNTEAFF. The chain has TRBV5-1 and TRBJ1-1, with a possible D match to TRBD1 (5 bases). The CDR3 runs 15 residues. Germline V CDR1 and CDR2: SGHRS, YFSETQ. V lost 0 bases to trimming and J lost 2 bases, with 11 bases between them.

V gene TRBV10-3 combines with J gene TRBJ2-1; weak D call: TRBD2 (6 bases). Germline lookup yields CDR1 ENHRY and CDR2 SYGVKD. The CDR3 has 14 residues. V gave up 2 bases and J gave up 3 bases, with 8 bases separating them. CDR3 loop: CAISEGTFYNEQFF. The CDR3 DNA is TGTGCCATCAGTGAGGGGACTTTCTACAATGAGCAGTTCTTC.

The genes are TRBV5-1 and TRBJ1-2; TRBD1 agrees at 7 bases. Germline CDR1 SGHRS, CDR2 YFSETQ. CDR3 length equals 13 residues. The V and J ends lost 7 bases and 6 bases, in that order; junction bases with no gene match: 9. CDR3 loop: CASGTGDVNGYTF. The CDR3 nucleotides are TGCGCCAGCGGAACAGGGGATGTAAATGGCTACACCTTC.

The genes are TRBV5-1 and TRBJ1-2; D is ambiguous. V was cut by 1 base and J by 2 bases, with 6 bases left in between. Germline V gene lookup returns CDR1 SGHRS and CDR2 YFSETQ. This CDR3 has 13 amino acids. The CDR3 DNA reads as TGCGCCAGCAGCTTGACAGCCAACTATGGCTACACCTTC. It encodes CASSLTANYGYTF.

This clone was seen a single time. The rearrangement joins TRBV6-5 to TRBJ2-5, with no clear D. The assigned J gene may be wrong: the sequence end matches TRBJ2-7 better. The CDR3 runs 11 residues. Germline V gene data show CDR1 as MNHEY and CDR2 as SVGAGI. CDR3 DNA sequence: TGTGCCAGCAGTTCCGCGTCCGAGCAGTACTTC. Amino acid sequence: CASSSASEQYF.

The V call is TRBV30, the J call TRBJ1-2, with D unclear. The CDR3 runs 12 residues. Looked up from germline, CDR1 is GTSNPN and CDR2 is SVGIG (reference sequence). V lost 8 bases, J lost 3 bases, and 13 bases lay in between. DNA for the CDR3: TGTGCCGGATTAACAGCTCACTATGGCTACACCTTC. This sequence encodes CAGLTAHYGYTF.

The rearrangement links TRBV19 to TRBJ1-6; D perhaps matches TRBD1 (5 bases). This CDR3 spans 14 amino acids. Germline V gene data show CDR1 as LNHDA and CDR2 as SQIVND (reference sequence). With 1 base removed from V and 10 bases from J, the gap between germline ends came to 11 bases. CDR3 coding DNA: TGTGCCAGTAGTATAGGACAGTACGGATCACCCCTCCACTTT. Protein product: CASSIGQYGSPLHF.

This clone was seen more than once but under ten times. The rearrangement links TRBV21-1 to TRBJ2-2; the table calls TRBD1, which could not be checked here. TRBV21-1 is a pseudogene segment. This CDR3 is 20 amino acids long. The DNA of the CDR3 is TGTGCCAGCAGCAAAGCTTATCGACAGGGCATTTTAGAATTATCCGGGGAGCTGTTTTTT. This codes for CASSKAYRQGILELSGELFF.

The chain combines TRBV5-1 with TRBJ2-1, with 12 bases fitting TRBD2. The trim removed 1 base at V and 7 bases at J, leaving 3 bases unmatched. The CDR3 totals 15 residues. CDR1 is SGHRS and CDR2 is YFSETQ in the germline V gene. CDR3: CASSLTSGRTNEQFF. CDR3 bases: TGCGCCAGCAGCTTGACTAGCGGGAGGACGAATGAGCAGTTCTTC. The full variable domain, with the rest looked up from reference TRBV5-1 and TRBJ2-1, is KAGVTQTPRYLIKTRGQQVTLSCSPISGHRSVSWYQQTPGQGLQFLFEYFSETQRNKGNFPGRFSGRQFSNSRSEMNVSTLELGDSALYLCASSLTSGRTNEQFFGPGTRLTVL.

The rearrangement links TRBV20-1 to TRBJ1-1; the D is unclear. Germline V gives CDR1 DFQATT, CDR2 SNEGSKA (reference sequence). CDR3 length equals 10 residues. Between the trimmed V and J ends, which lost 3 bases and 4 bases, there was a span of 3 bases. The CDR3 bases are TGCAGTGCTAGTATCACTGAAGCTTTCTTT. The encoded protein is CSASITEAFF.

The chain carries TRBV28 and TRBJ1-1; tentative D call: TRBD1 (5 bases). The CDR3 spans 13 residues. Germline loops: CDR1 MDHEN, CDR2 SYDVKM. The ends were cut back, 8 bases at V and 4 bases at J, with 14 bases in the middle. In nucleotides, the CDR3 is TGTGCCAGCTGTGGAGGGGCCGGCACTGAAGCTTTCTTT. Amino acid sequence: CASCGGAGTEAFF.

The chain employs TRBV27 and TRBJ2-3; possibly TRBD2 for D (5 bases). In germline, CDR1 is MNHEY, CDR2 SMNVEV (reference sequence). With 5 bases removed from V and 1 base from J, the gap between germline ends came to 19 bases. CDR3 length equals 17 residues. CDR3 sequence (DNA): TGTGCCAGCAGTCCGTTACGGGGTCTCCTAGGCACAGATACGCAGTATTTT. This encodes CASSPLRGLLGTDTQYF.

On this clone: Germline and junction disagree at one end, which may indicate a read error. The chain uses TRBV5-4 and TRBJ2-3; 8 positions agree with TRBD2. The germline gives CDR1 SGHNT, CDR2 YYREEE (reference sequence). The CDR3 is made up of 17 amino acids. The CDR3 sequence is CASSSTGGRTSIDTQYF. CDR3 DNA sequence: TGTGCCAGCAGCTCCACCGGGGGAAGGACTAGCATAGATACGCAGTATTTT.

The chain's CDR3 is CASSEREAYGYTF. As DNA, the CDR3 is TGTGCCAGCAGTGAACGGGAAGCCTATGGCTACACCTTC. The chain is built from TRBV6-1 and TRBJ1-2; D gene uncertain. Per the germline V gene, CDR1 is MNHNS and CDR2 is SASEGT. The CDR3 is made up of 13 amino acids. V was shortened by 2 bases and J by 4 bases, with 8 bases between the two germline ends.

This chain connects TRBV11-2 to TRBJ1-2; D may be TRBD1 (5 bases). Germline V gene sequence: CDR1 SGHAT, CDR2 FQNNGV. The germline V and J ends were trimmed by 4 bases and 4 bases, with 7 bases remaining between them. This CDR3 is built from 12 residues. The CDR3, as DNA: TGTGCCAGCAGCTCGGGACTCTATGGCTACACCTTC. It specifies CASSSGLYGYTF.

V and J are TRBV29-1 and TRBJ1-1; D gene unclear. This CDR3 contains 11 residues. The germline V gene has CDR1 SQVTM and CDR2 ANQGSEA. The V gene lost 7 bases and the J gene lost 10 bases, with 16 bases spanning the gap. The CDR3 here is CSAGVGGIAFF. The CDR3 nucleotides read TGCAGCGCTGGGGTGGGCGGGATAGCTTTCTTT.

V usage is TRBV7-9 and J usage is TRBJ1-1; TRBD1 might be the D (6 bases). Trimming shortened V by 5 bases and J by 2 bases, and 18 bases separated the two germline ends. Germline V CDR1 and CDR2: SEHNR, FQNEAQ (reference sequence). The CDR3 totals 16 residues. The CDR3 is CASSPQGMEINTEAFF. For the CDR3, the DNA is TGTGCCAGCAGCCCCCAGGGGATGGAGATAAACACTGAAGCTTTCTTT.

V gene TRBV19 combines with J gene TRBJ2-5; 7 nucleotides line up with TRBD2. In germline, CDR1 is LNHDA, CDR2 SQIVND (reference sequence). V dropped 4 bases and J dropped 5; count of bases not matched to a gene: 4. The CDR3 has 13 amino acids. The CDR3 sequence is CASSSGSTETQYF. CDR3 sequence (DNA): TGTGCCAGTAGTAGCGGGAGCACCGAGACCCAGTACTTC.

The chain couples TRBV18 to TRBJ2-1, with 13 bases lining up with TRBD2. This CDR3 has 15 amino acids. Unmatched junction bases numbered 5, after V lost 6 bases and J lost 6 bases. Germline V lookup: CDR1 KGHSH, CDR2 LQKENI. The CDR3 loop reads CASSATSGGLNEQFF. The CDR3, as DNA: TGTGCCAGCTCCGCGACTAGCGGGGGGCTCAATGAGCAGTTCTTC.